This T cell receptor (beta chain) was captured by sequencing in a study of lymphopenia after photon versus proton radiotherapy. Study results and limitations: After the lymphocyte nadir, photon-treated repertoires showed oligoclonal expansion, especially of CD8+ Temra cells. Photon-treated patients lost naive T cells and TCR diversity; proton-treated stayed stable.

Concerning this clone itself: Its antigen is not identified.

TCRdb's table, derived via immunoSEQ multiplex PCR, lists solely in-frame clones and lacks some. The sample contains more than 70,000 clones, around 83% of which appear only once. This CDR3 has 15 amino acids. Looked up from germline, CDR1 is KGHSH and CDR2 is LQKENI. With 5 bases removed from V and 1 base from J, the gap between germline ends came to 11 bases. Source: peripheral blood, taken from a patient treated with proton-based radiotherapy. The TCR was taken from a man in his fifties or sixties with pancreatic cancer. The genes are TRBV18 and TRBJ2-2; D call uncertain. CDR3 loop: CASSSLDQNTGELFF. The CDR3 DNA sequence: TGTGCCAGCTCATCCTTGGACCAGAACACCGGGGAGCTGTTTTTT.